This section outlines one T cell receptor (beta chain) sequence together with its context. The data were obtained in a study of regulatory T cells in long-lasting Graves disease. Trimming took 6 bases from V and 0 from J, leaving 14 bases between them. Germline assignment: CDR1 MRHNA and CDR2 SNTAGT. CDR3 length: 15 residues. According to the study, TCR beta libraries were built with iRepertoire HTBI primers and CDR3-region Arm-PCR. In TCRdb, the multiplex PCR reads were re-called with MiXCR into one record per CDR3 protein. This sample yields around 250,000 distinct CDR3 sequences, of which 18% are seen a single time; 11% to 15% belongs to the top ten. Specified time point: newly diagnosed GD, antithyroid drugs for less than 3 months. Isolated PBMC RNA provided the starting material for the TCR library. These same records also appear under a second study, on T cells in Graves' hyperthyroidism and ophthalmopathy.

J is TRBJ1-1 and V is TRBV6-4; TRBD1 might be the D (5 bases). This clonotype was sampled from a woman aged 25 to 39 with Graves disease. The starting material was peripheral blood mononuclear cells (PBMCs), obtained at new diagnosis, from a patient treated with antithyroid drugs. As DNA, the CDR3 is TGTGCCAGCAGGAAACCACGGACAATGAACACTGAAGCTTTCTTT. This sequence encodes CASRKPRTMNTEAFF.